A single sample is the source of the 4 T cell receptor beta chains below, sequenced in a study of persistence of HIV-infected CD4 T cells. Their antigens remain unidentified. This nonspecific control used anti-CD3/anti-CD28 bead stimulation of CD4+ T cells. Sorting selected CD4+ T cells upregulating both CD40 ligand and CD69. This was the immunoSEQ version 4 assay in survey mode. Produced via immunoSEQ multiplex PCR; TCRdb's table is partial and in-frame only. The sample carries under 50,000 clones, approximately 90% recorded once. The sample here was CD4+ T cells sorted from PBMCs after roughly 18-hour stimulation, taken from a patient who received antiretroviral therapy. The receptors come from an adult woman with HIV who was CMV-seropositive.

The genes are TRBV18 and TRBJ1-3; 8 bases match TRBD1. With V trimmed by 3 bases and J by 0 bases, 4 bases remained unmatched. The CDR3 has 16 amino acids. Per the germline V gene, CDR1 is KGHSH and CDR2 is LQKENI. The DNA for the CDR3 is TGTGCCAGCTCACCTTGGACAGGGACCTCTGGAAACACCATATATTTT. Protein product: CASSPWTGTSGNTIYF.

The rearrangement uses TRBV5-4 and TRBJ2-2; D unclear. Trimming took 5 bases from V and 6 from J, leaving 8 bases between them. From germline, CDR1 is SGHNT and CDR2 YYREEE (reference sequence). The CDR3 totals 12 residues. The CDR3 nucleotides are TGTGCCAGCAGGGATATGGCCGGGGAGCTGTTTTTT. Residues: CASRDMAGELFF.

The CDR3 here is CASSQGQGAEKLFF. The CDR3 DNA reads as TGCGCCAGCAGCCAGGGACAGGGTGCTGAAAAACTGTTTTTT. The chain joins TRBV5-1 to TRBJ1-4; 9 bases agree with TRBD1. CDR1 and CDR2 (germline): SGHRS, YFSETQ. The CDR3 totals 14 residues. The ends lost 4 bases at V and 7 bases at J; junction bases unmatched: 5.

This sequence joins TRBV6-5 and TRBJ1-2, with D possibly being TRBD1 (6 bases). Germline lookup yields CDR1 MNHEY and CDR2 SVGAGI. This CDR3 has 13 residues. V lost 7 bases to trimming and J lost 2 bases, with 11 bases between them. CDR3 loop: CASTATGNYGYTF. The CDR3 DNA follows: TGTGCCAGCACAGCGACAGGAAACTATGGCTACACCTTC.